Following are 7 T cell receptor beta chains from one sample sequenced in a study of identical twins' blood T cells. TCRdb re-derived calls from the 5' RACE reads in MiXCR, one entry per CDR3 protein. The table lists a few hundred thousand distinct CDR3 sequences, 28% of them singletons, with about 6.1% in the top ten. Source material: PBMCs. The receptor set was obtained from a woman aged 18-50 years in good health.

In this sample, this clonotype turned up a few times. The chain recombines TRBV15 with TRBJ1-2; perhaps TRBD1 as D (6 bases). CDR3 length: 13 amino acids. Germline lookup yields CDR1 LNHNV and CDR2 YYDKDF (reference sequence). Trimming removed 8 bases at V and 1 base at J, with 11 bases between. For the CDR3, the DNA is TGTGCCACCCGCCCGGGACATAACTATGGCTACACCTTC. Protein sequence: CATRPGHNYGYTF. Complete variable domain (other parts from reference TRBV15 and TRBJ1-2): DAMVIQNPRYQVTQFGKPVTLSCSQTLNHNVMYWYQQKSSQAPKLLFHYYDKDFNNEADTPDNFQSRRPNTSFCFLDIRSPGLGDTAMYLCATRPGHNYGYTFGSGTRLTVV.

J is TRBJ2-1 and V is TRBV3-1; 14 bases are shared with TRBD2. Trimming cost V 5 bases and J 9 bases; bases outside gene matches: 6. The CDR3 runs to 15 residues. Per germline, CDR1 LGHDT and CDR2 YNNKEL (reference sequence). DNA of the CDR3: TGTGCCAGCAGCTCGGGACTAGCGGGAGATTTTGAGCAGTTCTTC. Its translation is CASSSGLAGDFEQFF.

This clonotype was recorded only once. This may arise from a read error, as a much more abundant clone is one base away. V and J are TRBV6-1 and TRBJ2-5; 16 bases fit TRBD2. The length of the CDR3 is 15 residues. Per the germline V gene, CDR1 is MNHNS and CDR2 is SASEGT. CDR3 sequence: CASRGLAGGPETQCF. The DNA of the CDR3 is TGTGCCAGCAGGGGACTAGCGGGAGGGCCAGAGACCCAGTGCTTC.

CDR3 sequence: CASSYMFYEQYF. CDR3 nucleotide sequence: TGTGCCAGCAGTTATATGTTCTACGAGCAGTACTTC. This sequence joins TRBV6-2 or TRBV6-3 and TRBJ2-7; unclear D gene. V lost 3 bases, J lost 3 bases, and 6 bases lay in between. Germline-derived CDR1 and CDR2 are MNHEY and SVGEGT. The CDR3 has 12 amino acids.

The CDR3 here is CASSFRASPYNEQFF. The CDR3 DNA follows: TGTGCCAGCAGTTTTAGGGCTAGCCCCTACAATGAGCAGTTCTTC. This chain joins TRBV12-3 or TRBV12-4 and TRBJ2-1; D perhaps matches TRBD2 (5 bases). This CDR3 is 15 amino acids long. V shed 3 bases and J shed 2 bases, with 11 bases lying between them.

The V gene is TRBV20-1, the J gene TRBJ1-4; D is ambiguous. V shed 4 bases and J shed 8 bases, with 20 bases lying between them. The CDR3 is 15 residues long. Germline V gene lookup returns CDR1 DFQATT and CDR2 SNEGSKA (reference sequence). CDR3 nucleotides: TGCAGTGCTACCGCCCGGATTGGGAGGCTGGAAAAACTGTTTTTT. As protein: CSATARIGRLEKLFF.

The chain combines TRBV5-5 with TRBJ1-1, with D uncertain. Germline V gene data show CDR1 as SGHKS and CDR2 as YYEKEE (reference sequence). The CDR3 consists of 14 residues. Trimming pared 2 bases from V and 2 bases from J, leaving 10 bases between. The DNA for the CDR3 is TGTGCCAGCAGCTTTGGGAACAGAAACACTGAAGCTTTCTTT. Its protein product is CASSFGNRNTEAFF.